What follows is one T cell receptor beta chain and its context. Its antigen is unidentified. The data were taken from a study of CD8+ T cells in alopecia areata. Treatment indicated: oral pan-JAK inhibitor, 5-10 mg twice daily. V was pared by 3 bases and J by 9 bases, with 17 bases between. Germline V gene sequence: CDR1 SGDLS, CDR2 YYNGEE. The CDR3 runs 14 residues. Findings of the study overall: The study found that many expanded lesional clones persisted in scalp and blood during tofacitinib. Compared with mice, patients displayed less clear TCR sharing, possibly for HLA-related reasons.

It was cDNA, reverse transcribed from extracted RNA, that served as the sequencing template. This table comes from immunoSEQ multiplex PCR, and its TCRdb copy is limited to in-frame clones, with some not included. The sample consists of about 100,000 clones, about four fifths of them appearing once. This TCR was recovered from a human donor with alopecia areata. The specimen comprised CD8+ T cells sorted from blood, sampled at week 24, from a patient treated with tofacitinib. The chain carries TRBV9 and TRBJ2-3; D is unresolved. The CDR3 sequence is CASSGSETPRTQYF. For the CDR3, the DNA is TGTGCCAGCAGCGGATCAGAGACTCCGAGGACGCAGTATTTT.